Listed below are T cell receptor beta chains from one sample, sequenced in a study of blood T cell repertoires in COVID-19. The repertoire was sequenced with immunoSEQ multiplex PCR; TCRdb's copy has only in-frame clones and lacks some. The table records hundreds of thousands of clones, roughly nine tenths of them present only once. Sample: peripheral blood. The receptors originated from a man aged 18 to 35 with active or convalescent COVID-19. Both conserved end residues are part of each CDR3.

J: TRBJ2-7
length: 13
V: TRBV9
CDR3: CASSVDPLHEQYF

J: TRBJ1-1
length: 15
V: TRBV5-1
CDR3: CASSLVTGQGPKAFF

J: TRBJ2-2
length: 13
V: TRBV11-2
CDR3: CASSLVRVGELFF

J: TRBJ1-1
length: 17
V: TRBV5-1
CDR3: CASSLGTGGLGNTEAFF

J: TRBJ1-5
length: 16
V: TRBV27
CDR3: CASSPGTAYSNQPQHF

J: TRBJ2-7
length: 14
V: TRBV4-1
CDR3: CASSQVEGTYEQYF

J: TRBJ1-5
length: 18
V: TRBV2
CDR3: CASSEPRDKARGRTPQHF

J: TRBJ2-3
length: 15
V: TRBV9
CDR3: CASSVGDFYTDTQYF

J: TRBJ1-2
length: 13
V: TRBV7-2
CDR3: CASSAPGEYGYTF

J: TRBJ1-5
length: 16
V: TRBV7-2
CDR3: CASSLGRPGGTQPQHF

J: TRBJ2-2
length: 15
V: TRBV7-9
CDR3: CASSWGDRNTGELFF

J: TRBJ1-5
length: 14
V: TRBV19
CDR3: CASSIGQGNQPQHF

J: TRBJ2-5
length: 15
V: TRBV6-5
CDR3: CASSYSGTVQETQYF

J: TRBJ2-1
length: 12
V: TRBV12-3/TRBV12-4
CDR3: CASSLSGNEQFF

J: TRBJ1-2
length: 13
V: TRBV5-1
CDR3: CASSLDRNYGYTF